This TCR beta chain stems from a study of blood T cell repertoires in COVID-19 (dated by TCRdb to 2020 to 2022). For the wider study: Samples covering the acute and convalescent phases of COVID-19 were provided by collaborators in the United States, Italy and Spain. The prospective study material was composed of cDNA or gDNA derived from T cells, B-cell-depleted T cells, or PBMCs. The dataset comprised deeply sampled blood TCRbeta repertoires from subjects exposed to, actively infected with, or recovered from COVID-19. A freely available public database, intended as a resource for researchers studying the immune response to SARS-CoV-2, is where the repertoires were released. The samples were drawn from two sources: the first 160 participants of the ongoing ImmuneRACE study, and 1,000 to 1,500 subjects contributed by 6 global collaborators. Nearly every sample came with metadata listing a de-identified subject ID, COVID-19 status, age in years and sex. Where available, HLA class I and class II types were taken from metadata supplied by the sample provider and were not determined by assay-based typing.

Broader findings and caveats from the paper: The amount of clinical and demographic metadata varied by source and participant and was provided uncurated.

Note on this clone: No antigen is known for it. No much larger clone exists at a distance of one base, and base qualities are not known.

At the junction V is shortened by 5 bases and J by 1 base, with 17 bases in between. The CDR3, cysteine through phenylalanine, is 16 amino acids long. The sequence is cut down to CDR3 DNA, 48 bases in frame from base 1. The germline V gene (reference sequence) sets CDR1 to SEHNR and CDR2 to FQNEAQ. One collaborating source in Seattle enrolled patients during active infection and followed them longitudinally through the course of disease. The collaborating institutions used their own protocols to collect whole blood in K2EDTA tubes. For TCRbeta analysis, collaborator samples were shipped as frozen whole blood, as isolated PBMCs, or as DNA extracted from either sample type. TCRbeta CDR3 regions were amplified from genomic DNA by means of the immunoSEQ Assay, a bias-controlled multiplex PCR. The authors' pipeline ran thus. The number of nucleated cells in each sample was estimated from the amplification of reference gene primers within the assay. Sequence reads were collapsed and filtered to measure the absolute abundance of every unique TCRbeta CDR3 rearrangement. Productive Simpson clonality was computed per sample as the square root of Simpson's diversity index over productive rearrangements. TCRdb re-hosts the immuneACCESS table, in-frame sequences only. Its copies lack some clones; in the studies checked, an unresolved V gene accounts for under half of them, and the cause for the rest is not known. The DNA was the basis for D and trimming; V, J and clone size are from that table. The sample data list about 170,000 clones, and about 85% of these were observed just once. The ten top clones hold about 14% of the sample.

The chain couples TRBV7-9 to TRBJ2-5; a weak D assignment points to TRBD1 (6 bases agree). The clonotype was recovered from a woman in her seventies with COVID-19, enrolled during active disease. Sequenced: peripheral blood. The DNA sequence follows: TGTGCCAGCAGCAGAGAAACAGGGACATTCCAAGAGACCCAGTACTTC. Its coded protein is CASSRETGTFQETQYF.